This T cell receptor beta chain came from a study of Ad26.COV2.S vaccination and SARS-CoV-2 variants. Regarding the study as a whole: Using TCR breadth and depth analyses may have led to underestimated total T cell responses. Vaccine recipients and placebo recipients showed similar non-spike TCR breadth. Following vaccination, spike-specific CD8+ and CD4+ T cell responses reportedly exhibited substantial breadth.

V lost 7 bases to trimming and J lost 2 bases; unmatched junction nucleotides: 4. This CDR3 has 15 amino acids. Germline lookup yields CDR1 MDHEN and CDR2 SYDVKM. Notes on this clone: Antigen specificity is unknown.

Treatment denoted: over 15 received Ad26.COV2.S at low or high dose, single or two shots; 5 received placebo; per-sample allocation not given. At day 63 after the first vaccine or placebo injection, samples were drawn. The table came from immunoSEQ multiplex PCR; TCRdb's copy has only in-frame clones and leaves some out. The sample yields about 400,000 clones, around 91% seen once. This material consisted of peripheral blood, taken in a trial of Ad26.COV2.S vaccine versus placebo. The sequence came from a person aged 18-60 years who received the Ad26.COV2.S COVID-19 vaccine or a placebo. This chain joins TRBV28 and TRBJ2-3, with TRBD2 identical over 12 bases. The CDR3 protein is CASTLAGGPTDTQYF. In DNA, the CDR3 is TGTGCCAGCACCCTAGCGGGAGGGCCCACAGATACGCAGTATTTT.